This T cell receptor beta chain was captured by sequencing in a study of OX40 agonist ivuxolimab in advanced cancers. Clones were sequenced by immunoSEQ multiplex PCR, and TCRdb holds only the in-frame ones, with some missing. The table shows tens of thousands of clones, with roughly 92% occurring only once. Looked up from germline, CDR1 is KGHSH and CDR2 is LQKENI. There are 13 residues in the CDR3. Trimming stripped 2 bases from V and 8 bases from J, with 12 bases between. A single count supports this clone. No antigen is known for it. Study-level findings and limits: The CD4+ and CD8+ T cells in the blood had expanded clonally by week 6 at 0.1 to 3.0 mg/kg. Expanded clones were, on average, more numerous in CD8+ T cells than in CD4+. Low normalized T-cell clonal expansion also characterized some of the nonresponders.

Sequencing used CD4+ or CD8+ T cells sorted from blood, obtained in a trial of the OX40 agonist ivuxolimab. The J gene is TRBJ1-1, the V gene TRBV18; D not certain. The receptor was derived from an adult with an advanced solid tumor such as melanoma, head and neck, liver or kidney cancer. As DNA, the CDR3 is TGTGCCAGCTCACCAGGGTTTCCGGGGGAAGCTTTCTTT. It specifies CASSPGFPGEAFF.